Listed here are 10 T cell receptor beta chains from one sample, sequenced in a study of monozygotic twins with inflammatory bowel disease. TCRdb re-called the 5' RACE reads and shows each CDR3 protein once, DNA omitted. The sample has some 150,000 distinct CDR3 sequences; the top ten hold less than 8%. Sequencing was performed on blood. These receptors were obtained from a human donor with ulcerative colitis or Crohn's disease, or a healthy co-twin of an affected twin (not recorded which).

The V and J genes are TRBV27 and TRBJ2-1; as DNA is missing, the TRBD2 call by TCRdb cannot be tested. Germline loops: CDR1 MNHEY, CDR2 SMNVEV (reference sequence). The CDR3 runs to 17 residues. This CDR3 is CASSLLATSGSGSEQFF.

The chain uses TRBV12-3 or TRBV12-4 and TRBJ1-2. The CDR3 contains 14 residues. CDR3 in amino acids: CASSFQRAPDGYTF.

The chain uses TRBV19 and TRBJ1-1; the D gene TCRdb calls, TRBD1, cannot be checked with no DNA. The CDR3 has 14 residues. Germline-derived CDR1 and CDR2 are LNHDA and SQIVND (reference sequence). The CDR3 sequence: CASGHRGNGAEAFF.

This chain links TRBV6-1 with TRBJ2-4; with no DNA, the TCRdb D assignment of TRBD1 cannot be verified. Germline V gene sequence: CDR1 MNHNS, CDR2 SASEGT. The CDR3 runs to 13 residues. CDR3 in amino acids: CATLLGTARIQYF.

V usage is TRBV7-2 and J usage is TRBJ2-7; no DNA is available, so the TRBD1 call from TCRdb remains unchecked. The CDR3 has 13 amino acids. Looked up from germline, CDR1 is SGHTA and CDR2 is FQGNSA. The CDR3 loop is CASSFVGGAEQYF.

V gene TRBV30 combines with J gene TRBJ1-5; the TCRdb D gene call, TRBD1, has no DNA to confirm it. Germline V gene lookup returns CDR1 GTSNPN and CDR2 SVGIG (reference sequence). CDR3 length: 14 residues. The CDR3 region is CAWSVAGLGQPQHF.

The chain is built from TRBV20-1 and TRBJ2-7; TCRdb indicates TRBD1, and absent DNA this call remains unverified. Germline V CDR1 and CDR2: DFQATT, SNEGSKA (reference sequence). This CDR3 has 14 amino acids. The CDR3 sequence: CSARRGQPLREQYF.

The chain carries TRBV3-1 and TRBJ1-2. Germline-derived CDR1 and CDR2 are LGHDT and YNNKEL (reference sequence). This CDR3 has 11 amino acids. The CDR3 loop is CASSNLFGYTF.

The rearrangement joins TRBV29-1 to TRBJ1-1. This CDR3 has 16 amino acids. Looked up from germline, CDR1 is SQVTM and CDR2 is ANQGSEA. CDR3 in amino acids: CSVLEGGARVRTEAFF.

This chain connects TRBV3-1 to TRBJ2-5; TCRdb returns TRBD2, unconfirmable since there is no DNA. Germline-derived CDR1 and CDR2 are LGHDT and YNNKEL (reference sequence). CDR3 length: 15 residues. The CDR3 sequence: CASSQEGRREETQYF.